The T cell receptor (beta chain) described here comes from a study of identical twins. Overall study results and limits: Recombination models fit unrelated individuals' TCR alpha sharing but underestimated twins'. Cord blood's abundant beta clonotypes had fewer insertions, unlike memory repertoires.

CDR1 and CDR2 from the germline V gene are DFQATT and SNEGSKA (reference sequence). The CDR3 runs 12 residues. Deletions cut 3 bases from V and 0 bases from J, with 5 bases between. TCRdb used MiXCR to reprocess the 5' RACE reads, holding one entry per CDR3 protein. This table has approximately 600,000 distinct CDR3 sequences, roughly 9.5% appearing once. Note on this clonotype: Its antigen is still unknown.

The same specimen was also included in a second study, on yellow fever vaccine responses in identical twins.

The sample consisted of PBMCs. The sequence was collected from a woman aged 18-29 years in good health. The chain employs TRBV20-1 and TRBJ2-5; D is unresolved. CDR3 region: CSASYYQETQYF. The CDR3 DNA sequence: TGCAGTGCTAGCTACTACCAAGAGACCCAGTACTTC.